This T cell receptor beta chain was identified during a study of metastatic and nonmetastatic thyroid tumors. Study-level background: Peripheral blood and tumor or nodule samples from malignant and benign thyroid patients were compared.

V lost 6 bases and J lost 4; bases outside the gene matches: 2. The CDR3 extends over 14 amino acids. Germline V gives CDR1 MDHEN, CDR2 SYDVKM. In the original analysis: Construction of a distant-metastasis classifier for papillary thyroid cancer relied on CDR3 differences across clinicopathological groups. TCRdb reprocessed the PCR reads using MiXCR. The V and J calls were determined by TCRdb, not by the authors. This sample has some 15,000 clones, with about 25% found just once. Nobody among the patients had been given any treatment before thyroid surgery. The TCR comes from a female donor with papillary thyroid cancer or a benign thyroid nodule (not recorded which). Some clones in this sample may be carry-over from other donors' samples. The sequencing sample was made of adjacent normal tissue. The J gene is TRBJ2-2, the V gene TRBV28; 10 nucleotides line up with TRBD2. The CDR3 DNA sequence: TGTGCCAGCAGCACTAGCGGGGTCACCGGGGAGCTGTTTTTT. Residues: CASSTSGVTGELFF. Full variable domain (rest looked up from reference TRBV28 and TRBJ2-2): DVKVTQSSRYLVKRTGEKVFLECVQDMDHENMFWYRQDPGLGLRLIYFSYDVKMKEKGDIPEGYSVSREKKERFSLILESASTNQTSMYLCASSTSGVTGELFFGEGSRLTVL.